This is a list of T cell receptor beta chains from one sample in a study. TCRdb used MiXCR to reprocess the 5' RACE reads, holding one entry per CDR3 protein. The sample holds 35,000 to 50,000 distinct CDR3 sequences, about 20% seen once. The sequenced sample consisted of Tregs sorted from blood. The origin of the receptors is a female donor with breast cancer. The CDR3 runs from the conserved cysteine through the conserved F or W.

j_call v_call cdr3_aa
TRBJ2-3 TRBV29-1 CSVVAVDTQYF
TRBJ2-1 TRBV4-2 CASSQGGGTGNNEQFF
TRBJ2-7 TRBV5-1 CASSLGQGAAYEQYF
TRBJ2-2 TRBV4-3 CASSQVQDTGELFF
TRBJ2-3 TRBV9 CASSAGTAPRTDTQYF
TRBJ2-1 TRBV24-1 CATSDLHVKREGAYNEQFF
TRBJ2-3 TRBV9 CASSAGRSGSDTQYF
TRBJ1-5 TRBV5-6 CASSDWDRGTYQPQHF
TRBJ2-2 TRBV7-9 CASSSSAKNTGELFF
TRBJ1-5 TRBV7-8 CASSLVGIYSNQPQNF
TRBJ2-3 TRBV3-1 CASGQDDWSSGSRTDTQYF
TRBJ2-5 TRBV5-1 CASSSATGLAVETQYF
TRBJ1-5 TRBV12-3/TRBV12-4 CASGWLGGQPQHF
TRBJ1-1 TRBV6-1 CASSEIGSGSEAFF
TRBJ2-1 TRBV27 CASSPTRALGDEHFF
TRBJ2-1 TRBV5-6 CASSRLPTGSSYNEQFF
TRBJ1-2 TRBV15 CATSRDLQGFGGYTF
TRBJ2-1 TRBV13 CASSSGGQAHSYNEQFF
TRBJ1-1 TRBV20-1 CSAARPGRNTEAFF
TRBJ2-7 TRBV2 CASSESGDEQYF
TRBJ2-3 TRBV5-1 CASSPSSLHTDTQYF
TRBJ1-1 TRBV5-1 CASSWTDRGGTEAFF
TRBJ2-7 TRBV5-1 CASSLGHLSYEQYF
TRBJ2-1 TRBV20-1 CSARATSYNEQFF
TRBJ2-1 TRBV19 CASSTTSHDNEQFF
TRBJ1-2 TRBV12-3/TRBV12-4 CASSSVRATSKLYTF
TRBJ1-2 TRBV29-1 CSVERVQGGIYGYTF
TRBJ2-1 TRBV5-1 CASSLAGQVEQFF
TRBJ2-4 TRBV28 CASSVHPGRAKNIQYF
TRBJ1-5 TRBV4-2 CASSPYKTAEHF
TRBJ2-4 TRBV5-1 CASSLGLAVAKNIQYF
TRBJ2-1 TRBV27 CASSLGTSGMVLYNEQFF
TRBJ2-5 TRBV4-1 CASSYGTSGRQETQYF
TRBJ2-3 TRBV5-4 CASSSGTDRVSADTQYF
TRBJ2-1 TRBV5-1 CASTPAGVFDEQFF
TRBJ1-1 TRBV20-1 CGALRPGADTEAFF
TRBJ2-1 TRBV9 CASSPVRFQEYNEQFF
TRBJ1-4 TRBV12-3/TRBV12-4 CASSWAGGNEKLFF
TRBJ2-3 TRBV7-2 CASSLSGGRKTDTQYF
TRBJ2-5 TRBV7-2 CASSRTAGETQYF
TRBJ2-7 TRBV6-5 CASSYSFSSHYYEQYF
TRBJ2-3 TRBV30 CARKGTVESRTDTQYF
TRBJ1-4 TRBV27 CASSLLGQGATNEKLFF
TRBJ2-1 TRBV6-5 CASSAPGHNEQFF
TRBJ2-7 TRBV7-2 CASSLVALQAYEQYF
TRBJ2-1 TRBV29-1 CSLTGTSGPNEQFF
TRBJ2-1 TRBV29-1 CSVEDWLGTSGNNEQFF
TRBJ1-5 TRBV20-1 CSARYGESNQPQHF
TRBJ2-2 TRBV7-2 CASSSSGSYVGELFF
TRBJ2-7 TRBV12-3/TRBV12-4 CASSLWGYHYEQYF